The 28 T cell receptor beta chains reported below all come from one sample, sequenced in a study of blood T cell repertoires in COVID-19. Assay used: immunoSEQ multiplex PCR; TCRdb lists only in-frame clones, some missing. Among 200,000 to 300,000 clones listed, approximately 84% were seen once. Sequencing was carried out using peripheral blood. The receptors come from a man aged 45 to 65 with acute or convalescent COVID-19.

This chain joins TRBV9 and TRBJ1-6, with TRBD1 matching 9 bases. Germline trimming cut 0 bases from V and 8 bases from J; bases unmatched to any gene: 3. CDR1 and CDR2 from the germline V gene are SGDLS and YYNGEE. The CDR3 runs 15 residues. The DNA of the CDR3 is TGTGCCAGCAGCGTAGGCAACAGGGGGCATTCACCCCTCCACTTT. Protein product: CASSVGNRGHSPLHF.

The rearrangement uses TRBV5-1 and TRBJ1-2; possibly TRBD1 for D (5 bases). Between the trimmed V and J ends, which lost 4 bases and 4 bases, there was a span of 11 bases. The germline V gene encodes CDR1 SGHRS and CDR2 YFSETQ. This CDR3 has 13 residues. This CDR3 is CASSGDSFYGYTF. The DNA of the CDR3 is TGCGCCAGCAGCGGAGACAGTTTCTATGGCTACACCTTC.

The chain carries TRBV5-4 and TRBJ2-3; 12 positions match TRBD1. CDR1 is SGHNT and CDR2 is YYREEE in the germline V gene (reference sequence). This CDR3 is 16 amino acids long. J lost 5 bases, V lost 2 bases, and 6 bases had no gene match. CDR3 bases: TGTGCCAGCAGCTTACCGGGACAGGGGGCGGAAGATACGCAGTATTTT. This codes for CASSLPGQGAEDTQYF.

This clone was counted only a few times. V and J are TRBV4-1 and TRBJ1-5; 8 bases align to TRBD1. In germline, CDR1 is MGHRA, CDR2 YSYEKL. J lost 0 bases, V lost 1 base, and 5 bases had no gene match. This CDR3 contains 17 residues. CDR3 in amino acids: CASSQGQGRYSNQPQHF. The CDR3 DNA sequence: TGCGCCAGCAGCCAAGGACAGGGGCGCTATAGCAATCAGCCCCAGCATTTT.

Notes on this clone: A junction end diverges from the germline sequence, so it may reflect a read error. The rearrangement joins TRBV7-7 to TRBJ1-5, with D maybe TRBD1 (5 bases). The CDR3 is made up of 21 amino acids. CDR1 SSHAT and CDR2 FNYEAQ come from the germline V gene (reference sequence). CDR3 coding DNA: TGTGCTAGCAGCTTAGGGACGACGGAAATATGCGGGCCCAAGAGCAATCAGCCCCAGCATTTT. It translates to CASSLGTTEICGPKSNQPQHF.

This chain uses TRBV29-1 with TRBJ2-3; 7 bases are a match to TRBD2. Germline values: CDR1 SQVTM, CDR2 ANQGSEA. J gave up 2 bases and V 6 bases, and 5 bases lay outside the gene matches. The CDR3 is 13 amino acids. CDR3 in DNA: TGCAGCGTGGGGGGGAGAGACACAGATACGCAGTATTTT. Its translation: CSVGGRDTDTQYF.

The chain recombines TRBV14 with TRBJ1-1, with D tentatively TRBD1 (5 bases). CDR3 length equals 14 residues. CDR1 SGHDN and CDR2 FVKESK come from the germline V gene. Between the trimmed V and J ends, which lost 4 bases and 4 bases, there was a span of 13 bases. The CDR3 here is CASSPLAGGTEAFF. The CDR3 DNA reads TGTGCCAGCAGCCCACTAGCCGGGGGCACTGAAGCTTTCTTT. Full variable domain (missing parts from reference TRBV14 and TRBJ1-1): EAGVTQFPSHSVIEKGQTVTLRCDPISGHDNLYWYRRVMGKEIKFLLHFVKESKQDESGMPNNRFLAERTGGTYSTLKVQPAELEDSGVYFCASSPLAGGTEAFFGQGTRLTVV.

The rearrangement uses TRBV5-1 and TRBJ1-3; TRBD1 might be the D (6 bases). V lost 6 bases and J lost 2, with 12 bases in between. This CDR3 has 14 residues. The V gene's germline CDR1 is SGHRS and CDR2 YFSETQ. The CDR3, as DNA: TGCGCCAGCAAATCGGACAGCACTGGAAACACCATATATTTT. It specifies CASKSDSTGNTIYF.

The chain recombines TRBV7-6 with TRBJ2-1, with TRBD2 matching over 12 bases. The CDR3 spans 15 residues. After removal of 4 bases from V and 7 bases from J, the junction contained 5 bases not matched to a gene. CDR1 is SGHVS and CDR2 is FNYEAQ in the germline V gene. CDR3 sequence: CASSSSGRAGNEQFF. In nucleotides, the CDR3 is TGTGCCAGCAGCTCTAGCGGGAGGGCGGGGAATGAGCAGTTCTTC. Together with reference TRBV7-6 and TRBJ2-1, the CDR3 gives the full variable domain: GAGVSQSPRYKVTKRGQDVALRCDPISGHVSLYWYRQALGQGPEFLTYFNYEAQQDKSGLPNDRFSAERPEGSISTLTIQRTEQRDSAMYRCASSSSGRAGNEQFFGPGTRLTVL.

The chain has TRBV28 and TRBJ1-6; D unclear. There are 15 residues in the CDR3. The germline V and J ends were trimmed by 2 bases and 6 bases, with 11 bases remaining between them. Germline V gives CDR1 MDHEN, CDR2 SYDVKM. The CDR3, as DNA: TGTGCCAGCAGTTTACCCGCGCGCCTTAATTCACCCCTCCACTTT. Translation: CASSLPARLNSPLHF. The variable domain in full, completed from reference TRBV28 and TRBJ1-6, reads DVKVTQSSRYLVKRTGEKVFLECVQDMDHENMFWYRQDPGLGLRLIYFSYDVKMKEKGDIPEGYSVSREKKERFSLILESASTNQTSMYLCASSLPARLNSPLHFGNGTRLTVT.

The chain carries TRBV12-3 or TRBV12-4 and TRBJ1-2; weak D call: TRBD1 (6 bases). The ends were cut back, 2 bases at V and 4 bases at J, with 8 bases in the middle. The CDR3 spans 13 residues. This CDR3 is CASSLRTVYGYTF. CDR3 sequence (DNA): TGTGCCAGCAGTTTACGGACAGTCTATGGCTACACCTTC.

The chain links TRBV28 to TRBJ2-3; 9 nucleotides match TRBD1. There are 17 residues in the CDR3. Germline CDR1 and CDR2: MDHEN and SYDVKM. Germline trimming cut 3 bases from V and 5 bases from J; bases unmatched to any gene: 12. The CDR3 nucleotides are TGTGCCAGCAGTTTCCTTCCGGGACAGGGACTTTTAGATACGCAGTATTTT. It encodes CASSFLPGQGLLDTQYF.

V and J are TRBV9 and TRBJ2-3, with TRBD2 matching 7 bases. The CDR3 loop spans 18 amino acids. V lost 3 bases, J lost 2 bases, and 15 bases stayed unmatched. Germline CDR1 and CDR2: SGDLS and YYNGEE. Here the CDR3 reads CASSGNGRPPRSTDTQYF. Written as DNA, the CDR3 is TGTGCCAGCAGCGGTAACGGGAGGCCACCTCGTTCCACAGATACGCAGTATTTT.

The J gene is TRBJ1-1, the V gene TRBV6-5; D remains ambiguous. Germline V CDR1 and CDR2: MNHEY, SVGAGI. The V and J ends lost 2 bases and 5 bases respectively, with 12 bases between them. This CDR3 is 14 amino acids long. This chain's CDR3 is CASSYLGEGTEAFF. CDR3 DNA sequence: TGTGCCAGCAGTTACCTCGGGGAAGGGACTGAAGCTTTCTTT.

This clone was picked up a small number of times. In DNA form, the CDR3 reads TGCGCCAGCAGCCAAGGTCGCGGCGGGCGGGACTACAATGAGCAGTTCTTC. This translates into CASSQGRGGRDYNEQFF. The rearrangement joins TRBV4-1 to TRBJ2-1; D is possibly TRBD2 (6 bases). This CDR3 contains 17 residues. Looked up from germline, CDR1 is MGHRA and CDR2 is YSYEKL. V shed 1 base and J shed 3 bases, with 16 bases lying between them.

This clone appeared a single time. The rearrangement joins TRBV19 to TRBJ1-4, with 8 positions matching TRBD1. This CDR3 comprises 14 residues. Germline V gives CDR1 LNHDA, CDR2 SQIVND (reference sequence). The trim removed 6 bases at V and 7 bases at J, leaving 7 bases unmatched. CDR3 residues: CASRTGTGGEKLFF. The CDR3 bases are TGTGCCAGTAGAACCGGGACAGGCGGTGAAAAACTGTTTTTT.

This sequence joins TRBV18 and TRBJ1-5, with D uncertain. Germline V CDR1 and CDR2: KGHSH, LQKENI. This CDR3 region has 15 residues. Trimming cost V 3 bases and J 6 bases, with 15 bases left between them. CDR3 protein: CASSPAKEAIQPQHF. The CDR3, as DNA: TGTGCCAGCTCACCGGCTAAGGAAGCGATTCAGCCCCAGCATTTT.

V and J are TRBV27 and TRBJ1-2; no definite D call. The ends were cut back, 0 bases at V and 4 bases at J, with 6 bases in the middle. Germline V gene data show CDR1 as MNHEY and CDR2 as SMNVEV (reference sequence). This CDR3 region has 13 residues. The CDR3 DNA follows: TGTGCCAGCAGTTTATCCACAGTCTATGGCTACACCTTC. Amino acid sequence: CASSLSTVYGYTF.

The chain couples TRBV27 to TRBJ2-7; D might be TRBD1 (5 bases). CDR3 length: 15 residues. Trimming cost V 5 bases and J 2 bases, with 16 bases left between them. Germline CDR1 MNHEY, CDR2 SMNVEV (reference sequence). CDR3 loop: CASSTSPYRTYEQYF. The DNA of the CDR3 is TGTGCCAGCAGTACCTCCCCGTACAGGACCTACGAGCAGTACTTC.

V usage is TRBV11-2 and J usage is TRBJ2-1; 7 nucleotides line up with TRBD1. V shed 2 bases and J 5 bases; nucleotides not matched to a gene: 3. Per the germline V gene, CDR1 is SGHAT and CDR2 is FQNNGV. CDR3 size: 14 residues. For the CDR3, the DNA is TGTGCCAGCAGCTTACGGGACAGAGACAATGAGCAGTTCTTC. Translating it yields CASSLRDRDNEQFF. Full variable domain (remainder filled in from reference TRBV11-2 and TRBJ2-1): EAGVAQSPRYKIIEKRQSVAFWCNPISGHATLYWYQQILGQGPKLLIQFQNNGVVDDSQLPKDRFSAERLKGVDSTLKIQPAKLEDSAVYLCASSLRDRDNEQFFGPGTRLTVL.

The chain joins TRBV5-4 to TRBJ2-2; 15 nucleotides agree with TRBD2. J was trimmed by 7 bases and V by 0 bases; bases with no gene match: 4. Germline loops: CDR1 SGHNT, CDR2 YYREEE (reference sequence). The CDR3 sequence is 17 residues long. For the CDR3, the DNA is TGTGCCAGCAGCTTGGGAGGACTAGCGGGAGGGCTCGGGGAGCTGTTTTTT. Protein product: CASSLGGLAGGLGELFF.

This sequence joins TRBV10-3 and TRBJ2-1, with TRBD2 identical over 9 bases. Germline V gene sequence: CDR1 ENHRY, CDR2 SYGVKD. The CDR3 is 13 amino acids. V lost 4 bases to trimming and J lost 10 bases; unmatched junction nucleotides: 5. In DNA form, the CDR3 reads TGTGCCATCAGTGCGGTAGCGGGAGACGAGCAGTTCTTC. Protein product: CAISAVAGDEQFF.

V and J are TRBV2 and TRBJ1-2; 8 bases map to TRBD1. Trimming cost V 4 bases and J 4 bases; bases outside gene matches: 2. In germline, CDR1 is SNHLY, CDR2 FYNNEI. The CDR3 extends over 13 amino acids. The DNA for the CDR3 is TGTGCCAGCAGTGGGACAGGGCTCTATGGCTACACCTTC. Translating it yields CASSGTGLYGYTF.

The chain joins TRBV24-1 to TRBJ2-3, with 10 bases lining up with TRBD2. Trimming cost V 1 base and J 3 bases; bases outside gene matches: 3. The CDR3 extends over 16 amino acids. Per the germline V gene, CDR1 is KGHDR and CDR2 is SFDVKD. In nucleotides, the CDR3 is TGTGCCACCAGTGATTTAGCGGGAGGGCCGACAGATACGCAGTATTTT. This codes for CATSDLAGGPTDTQYF.

This chain uses TRBV6-2 or TRBV6-3 with TRBJ1-2, with 7 positions matching TRBD1. Germline loops: CDR1 MNHEY, CDR2 SVGEGT. CDR3 length: 16 amino acids. Trimming at V came to 4 bases and at J to 2 bases, leaving 10 bases not matched to a gene. CDR3 nucleotides: TGTGCCAGCAGTTTTGTCTGGACAGGAGGGAACTATGGCTACACCTTC. This codes for CASSFVWTGGNYGYTF.

The chain links TRBV7-3 to TRBJ2-2, with 11 bases fitting TRBD1. The CDR3 length is 16 residues. Germline lookup yields CDR1 SGHTA and CDR2 FQGTGA. The V segment lost 5 bases and the J segment 5 bases; nucleotides outside the gene matches: 7. For the CDR3, the DNA is TGTGCCAGCAGCCCCCAGGACAGGGGGCGGACCGGGGAGCTGTTTTTT. Residues: CASSPQDRGRTGELFF.

The J gene is TRBJ2-1, the V gene TRBV29-1, with D possibly TRBD1 on 7 matching bases. The germline V and J ends were trimmed by 3 bases and 10 bases, with 19 bases remaining between them. The germline V gene has CDR1 SQVTM and CDR2 ANQGSEA. The CDR3 runs 14 residues. The CDR3 spells CSVEPPQGGDEQFF. DNA for the CDR3: TGCAGCGTTGAGCCCCCCCAGGGGGGTGACGAGCAGTTCTTC.

The gene calls are TRBV3-1 (or the pseudogene TRBV3-2) and TRBJ1-4; maybe TRBD1 (5 bases). V dropped 4 bases and J dropped 6 bases, with 9 bases sitting between them. The CDR3 contains 13 residues. Germline V gives CDR1 LGHDT, CDR2 YNNKEL (reference sequence). As DNA, the CDR3 is TGTGCCAGCAGCCGTTCGGGGGATGAAAAACTGTTTTTT. This encodes CASSRSGDEKLFF.